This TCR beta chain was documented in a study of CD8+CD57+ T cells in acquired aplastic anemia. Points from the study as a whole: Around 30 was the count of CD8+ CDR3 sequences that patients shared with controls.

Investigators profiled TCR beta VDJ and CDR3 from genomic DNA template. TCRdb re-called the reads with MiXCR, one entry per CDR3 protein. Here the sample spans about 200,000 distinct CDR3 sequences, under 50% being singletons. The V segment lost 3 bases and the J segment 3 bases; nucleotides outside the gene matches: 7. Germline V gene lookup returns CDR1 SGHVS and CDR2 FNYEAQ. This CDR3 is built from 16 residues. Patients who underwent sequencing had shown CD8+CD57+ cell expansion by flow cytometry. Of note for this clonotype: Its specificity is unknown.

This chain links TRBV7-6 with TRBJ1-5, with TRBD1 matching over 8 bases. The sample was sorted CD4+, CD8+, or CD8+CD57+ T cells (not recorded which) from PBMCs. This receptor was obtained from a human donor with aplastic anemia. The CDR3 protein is CASSFPRQGNNQPQHF. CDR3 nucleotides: TGTGCCAGCAGCTTCCCACGACAGGGGAACAATCAGCCCCAGCATTTT.